Below, 17 T cell receptor beta chains from the same sample are listed, as sequenced in a study of CD8+CD57+ T cells in acquired aplastic anemia. Genomic DNA served as template for TCR beta VDJ and CDR3 profiling. MiXCR, applied by TCRdb to the reads, yields one record per CDR3 protein. The sample lists roughly 160,000 distinct CDR3 sequences; over 70% were seen once. Patients selected for sequencing had displayed CD8+CD57+ cell expansion by flow cytometry. Material for sequencing was sorted CD4+, CD8+, or CD8+CD57+ T cells (not recorded which) from PBMCs. All receptors derive from a human donor with aplastic anemia.

This clonotype has only a few counts. The chain joins TRBV6-5 to TRBJ1-1, with D uncertain. There are 17 residues in the CDR3. Trimming removed 4 bases from V and 0 bases from J, with 18 bases in between. CDR1 and CDR2 from the germline V gene are MNHEY and SVGAGI. CDR3 sequence reads: CASSSLTAIEMNTEAFF. CDR3 DNA: TGTGCCAGCAGTTCTCTTACCGCTATCGAAATGAACACTGAAGCTTTCTTT.

The chain combines TRBV24-1 with TRBJ2-1; D gene uncertain. Trimming left V 3 bases short and J 1 base short, with 3 bases between. The length of the CDR3 is 13 residues. The germline V gene has CDR1 KGHDR and CDR2 SFDVKD. CDR3 protein: CATSDTSYNEQFF. CDR3 nucleotide sequence: TGTGCCACCAGTGATACGTCCTACAATGAGCAGTTCTTC.

The chain joins TRBV9 to TRBJ1-2; no reliable D call. Germline V lookup: CDR1 SGDLS, CDR2 YYNGEE. The V and J ends lost 4 bases and 1 base respectively, with 14 bases between them. CDR3 length: 15 residues. The CDR3 loop reads CASSPSSIGNYGYTF. CDR3 nucleotides: TGTGCCAGCAGCCCTTCCAGTATCGGTAACTATGGCTACACCTTC.

This clonotype was detected only once. The J gene is TRBJ2-4, the V gene TRBV11-2; TRBD2 matches at 8 bases. The V gene end was trimmed by 0 bases and the J gene end by 4 bases; junction bases not matched to a gene: 5. This CDR3 has 16 residues. Germline V gives CDR1 SGHAT, CDR2 FQNNGV. CDR3 coding DNA: TGTGCCAGCAGCTTAGATTTTAGCGGGGAGAAAAACATTCAGTACTTC. Translating it yields CASSLDFSGEKNIQYF.

A few counts support this clonotype. This chain joins TRBV7-9 and TRBJ2-2; D call uncertain. CDR1 and CDR2 from the germline V gene are SEHNR and FQNEAQ (reference sequence). V lost 2 bases, J lost 4 bases, and 5 bases lay in between. This CDR3 comprises 13 residues. CDR3 in amino acids: CASSLSITGELFF. In nucleotides, the CDR3 is TGTGCCAGCAGCTTATCCATCACCGGGGAGCTGTTTTTT.

The rearrangement links TRBV24-1 to TRBJ1-2; no definite D call. Deletions cut 3 bases from V and 10 bases from J, with 8 bases between. CDR1 KGHDR and CDR2 SFDVKD come from the germline V gene. CDR3 length equals 11 residues. CDR3 DNA sequence: TGTGCCACCAGTGATGGTCGGAACTACACCTTC. Its translation is CATSDGRNYTF.

Details on this clonotype: One junction end disagrees with the germline gene, perhaps due to a read error. V is TRBV20-1 and J is TRBJ1-1; the match to TRBD1 covers 7 bases. Looked up from germline, CDR1 is DFQATT and CDR2 is SNEGSKA (reference sequence). The length of the CDR3 is 13 residues. The CDR3, as DNA: TGTAAGTGGGACAGCTTTTTGAACACTGAAGCTTTCTTT. Protein: CKWDSFLNTEAFF.

In its sample, this clonotype was seen a few times. The rearrangement joins TRBV10-2 to TRBJ1-1; D possibly corresponds to TRBD1 (5 bases). The CDR3 sequence is 14 residues long. Germline V CDR1 and CDR2: WSHSY, SAAADI. The V end was cut by 5 bases, the J end by 1 base, with 11 bases between. CDR3 sequence (DNA): TGCGCCAGCAGTTCGGCAGGGCAGAACACTGAAGCTTTCTTT. Translation: CASSSAGQNTEAFF.

This clonotype was detected only a few times. The V and J genes are TRBV10-2 and TRBJ1-1, with D possibly matching TRBD1 (6 bases). The germline gives CDR1 WSHSY, CDR2 SAAADI. The CDR3 is 15 residues long. V was clipped by 1 base and J by 6 bases, with 15 bases between them. Here the CDR3 reads CASSEWDTLDAEAFF. The CDR3 DNA sequence: TGCGCCAGCAGTGAGTGGGACACCTTGGACGCTGAAGCTTTCTTT.

The table lists this clonotype with a few counts. The V and J genes are TRBV2 and TRBJ1-1; possibly TRBD1 for D (6 bases). Germline assignment: CDR1 SNHLY and CDR2 FYNNEI. The CDR3 sequence is 12 residues long. With 4 bases removed from V and 6 bases from J, the gap between germline ends came to 9 bases. CDR3 sequence (DNA): TGTGCCAGCAGTGGAAGGACAGCTGAAGCTTTCTTT. The encoded protein is CASSGRTAEAFF.

This chain links TRBV10-1 with TRBJ2-1, with no clear D. The germline CDR1 and CDR2 sequences are WNHNN and SYGVQD (reference sequence). The length of the CDR3 is 14 residues. The V end lost 0 bases, the J end lost 8 bases, and 11 bases lay between the germline ends. The DNA for the CDR3 is TGCGCCAGCAGTGAGTCATGGACGAAGGATGAGCAGTTCTTC. Translating gives CASSESWTKDEQFF.

This chain connects TRBV6-4 to TRBJ2-1, with 8 positions matching TRBD1. The CDR3 consists of 13 residues. With V trimmed by 2 bases and J by 6 bases, 0 bases remained unmatched. Germline loops: CDR1 MRHNA, CDR2 SNTAGT. The DNA of the CDR3 is TGTGCCAGCAGTGACACAGGGGGCAATGAGCAGTTCTTC. It encodes CASSDTGGNEQFF.

V usage is TRBV12-3 or TRBV12-4 and J usage is TRBJ2-7; perhaps TRBD1 as D (5 bases). The V end was cut by 5 bases, the J end by 1 base, with 12 bases between. CDR3 size: 14 residues. This chain's CDR3 is CASSPRKGSYEQYF. The DNA of the CDR3 is TGTGCCAGCAGTCCCAGGAAGGGGTCCTACGAGCAGTACTTC.

V and J are TRBV10-2 and TRBJ2-1, with a tentative D call TRBD2 (6 bases). The CDR3 is 12 amino acids. Germline V gene sequence: CDR1 WSHSY, CDR2 SAAADI. Trimming stripped 2 bases from V and 10 bases from J, with 9 bases between. This CDR3 reads CASSEVGGEQFF. CDR3 bases: TGCGCCAGCAGTGAGGTGGGGGGAGAGCAGTTCTTC.

The chain is built from TRBV15 and TRBJ2-2; no reliable D call. There are 18 residues in the CDR3. Germline V gene lookup returns CDR1 LNHNV and CDR2 YYDKDF (reference sequence). Trimming cost V 2 bases and J 4 bases, with 20 bases left between them. In DNA, the CDR3 is TGTGCCACCAGCAGAACCTCCAATGTGGGGATAGTCACCGGGGAGCTGTTTTTT. This codes for CATSRTSNVGIVTGELFF.

V and J are TRBV10-3 and TRBJ1-2, with D unresolved. V was pared by 0 bases and J by 4 bases, with 9 bases between. In germline, CDR1 is ENHRY, CDR2 SYGVKD. The CDR3 is 14 amino acids. The CDR3 here is CAISESEDPYGYTF. CDR3 DNA sequence: TGTGCCATCAGTGAGTCGGAGGACCCCTATGGCTACACCTTC.

The chain recombines TRBV19 with TRBJ1-1; D is undetermined. V lost 5 bases and J 2 bases, leaving 15 bases between the germline ends. The CDR3 totals 15 residues. CDR1 is LNHDA and CDR2 is SQIVND in the germline V gene (reference sequence). CDR3 loop: CASSWGWSPNTEAFF. The CDR3 nucleotides are TGTGCCAGTAGTTGGGGTTGGAGCCCAAACACTGAAGCTTTCTTT.